The 29 T cell receptor beta chains given below trace back to one sample, sequenced in a study of PD-L1 blockade in urothelial cancer. The time point denotes: peripheral blood 6 weeks after treatment start. Clones were sequenced by immunoSEQ multiplex PCR, and TCRdb holds only the in-frame ones, with some missing. Of 40,000 to 50,000 clones in the sample, roughly four fifths were seen once. Material: PBMCs, obtained around atezolizumab (anti-PD-L1) treatment. These TCRs come from a man between 60 and 75 years old with urothelial cancer.

The rearrangement links TRBV29-1 to TRBJ2-3; D gene ambiguous. Trimming stripped 5 bases from V and 1 base from J, with 7 bases between. Germline loops: CDR1 SQVTM, CDR2 ANQGSEA. The CDR3 covers 12 residues. CDR3 coding DNA: TGCAGCGTTACATGGCGCACAGATACGCAGTATTTT. Translating it yields CSVTWRTDTQYF.

The chain uses TRBV5-5 and TRBJ1-1; maybe TRBD1 (6 bases). The CDR3 runs 16 residues. The ends were cut back, 5 bases at V and 0 bases at J, with 17 bases in the middle. CDR1 SGHKS and CDR2 YYEKEE come from the germline V gene (reference sequence). The CDR3 region has the DNA TGTGCCAGCAGTTTCTTCTTGACAGGCATGAACACTGAAGCTTTCTTT. It yields the protein CASSFFLTGMNTEAFF.

The chain is built from TRBV30 and TRBJ1-1, with D unresolved. Trimming took off 3 bases at V and 8 bases at J, with 16 bases between the two ends. Germline V gives CDR1 GTSNPN, CDR2 SVGIG (reference sequence). This CDR3 has 13 residues. The CDR3 protein is CAWRVRGLKEAFF. The CDR3 bases are TGTGCCTGGAGAGTCAGAGGACTGAAAGAAGCTTTCTTT.

The table lists this clone with a count of one. The chain links TRBV7-9 to TRBJ2-3; D is perhaps TRBD1 (6 bases). The V end lost 1 base, the J end lost 2 bases, and 10 bases lay between the germline ends. CDR3 length equals 15 residues. Per the germline V gene, CDR1 is SEHNR and CDR2 is FQNEAQ (reference sequence). This CDR3 reads CASSLEGVTTDTQYF. The CDR3 region has the DNA TGTGCCAGCAGCTTAGAGGGGGTAACCACAGATACGCAGTATTTT.

The chain is built from TRBV27 and TRBJ1-5, with D perhaps TRBD1 (5 bases). The V gene's germline CDR1 is MNHEY and CDR2 SMNVEV (reference sequence). Trimming took off 2 bases at V and 6 bases at J, with 14 bases between the two ends. The CDR3 is made up of 15 amino acids. The CDR3 DNA sequence: TGTGCCAGCAGTTTAGAAGGGATGGGGGGTCAGCCCCAGCATTTT. Protein product: CASSLEGMGGQPQHF.

The chain combines TRBV10-1 with TRBJ2-7, with TRBD2 identical over 8 bases. Germline trimming cut 6 bases from V and 5 bases from J; bases unmatched to any gene: 12. Germline V gene lookup returns CDR1 WNHNN and CDR2 SYGVQD (reference sequence). The CDR3 loop spans 15 amino acids. This CDR3 reads CASSGGSGRNNEQYF. CDR3 coding DNA: TGCGCCAGCAGCGGGGGAAGCGGGAGAAACAACGAGCAGTACTTC.

V usage is TRBV28 and J usage is TRBJ1-2; TRBD1 might be the D (6 bases). V was cut by 2 bases and J by 0 bases, with 10 bases left in between. Germline values: CDR1 MDHEN, CDR2 SYDVKM. There are 15 residues in the CDR3. Written as DNA, the CDR3 is TGTGCCAGCAGTTTAGAGGGGGGGCCTAACTATGGCTACACCTTC. It specifies CASSLEGGPNYGYTF.

This clone was picked up one time. The CDR3 loop is CASDSGLAGEQFF. CDR3 DNA: TGCGCCAGCGACTCGGGACTAGCAGGTGAACAGTTCTTC. This sequence joins TRBV10-2 and TRBJ2-1, with TRBD2 matching over 9 bases. The ends lost 8 bases at V and 13 bases at J; junction bases unmatched: 12. The germline V gene has CDR1 WSHSY and CDR2 SAAADI. This CDR3 has 13 residues.

The genes are TRBV5-1 and TRBJ2-7; D gene uncertain. From germline, CDR1 is SGHRS and CDR2 YFSETQ. Trimming left V 1 base short and J 0 bases short, with 11 bases between. The CDR3 runs 15 residues. This chain's CDR3 is CASSLWAVSSYEQYF. DNA of the CDR3: TGCGCCAGCAGCTTGTGGGCAGTAAGCTCCTACGAGCAGTACTTC.

The V gene is TRBV7-8, the J gene TRBJ2-1, with 7 bases identical to TRBD2. The CDR3 has 16 residues. V shed 5 bases and J 4 bases; nucleotides not matched to a gene: 11. CDR1 SGHVS and CDR2 FQNEAQ come from the germline V gene. The CDR3: CASSPTGGLGYNEQFF. For the CDR3, the DNA is TGTGCCAGCAGCCCTACCGGGGGGTTGGGTTACAATGAGCAGTTCTTC.

The chain recombines TRBV2 with TRBJ1-5, with 10 bases lining up with TRBD1. Trimming removed 6 bases from V and 7 bases from J; junction bases left unmatched: 6. Looked up from germline, CDR1 is SNHLY and CDR2 is FYNNEI. CDR3 length equals 14 residues. The CDR3 DNA reads TGTGCCAGCAGCCTGACAGGGGGCGAACAGCCCCAGCATTTT. Translating it yields CASSLTGGEQPQHF. Filled out from reference TRBV2 and TRBJ1-5, the complete variable domain reads EPEVTQTPSHQVTQMGQEVILRCVPISNHLYFYWYRQILGQKVEFLVSFYNNEISEKSEIFDDQFSVERPDGSNFTLKIRSTKLEDSAMYFCASSLTGGEQPQHFGDGTRLSIL.

This chain joins TRBV11-2 and TRBJ1-1; D may be TRBD1 (5 bases). Germline V gene lookup returns CDR1 SGHAT and CDR2 FQNNGV. V was trimmed by 5 bases and J by 4 bases, leaving 14 bases between them. The CDR3 sequence is 14 residues long. This CDR3 reads CASSLGRGGTEAFF. The DNA of the CDR3 is TGTGCCAGCAGCCTAGGACGGGGGGGCACTGAAGCTTTCTTT.

This sequence joins TRBV19 and TRBJ2-7, with 7 bases aligning to TRBD2. Germline V gene sequence: CDR1 LNHDA, CDR2 SQIVND (reference sequence). V shed 4 bases and J 7 bases; nucleotides not matched to a gene: 10. The CDR3 loop spans 14 amino acids. CDR3 residues: CASSKLANGGEQYF. The CDR3 DNA reads TGTGCCAGTAGTAAACTAGCGAACGGGGGGGAGCAGTACTTC.

This clone was found a few times. J is TRBJ2-7 and V is TRBV15; 8 bases align to TRBD1. V shed 0 bases and J 6 bases; nucleotides not matched to a gene: 4. The CDR3 contains 14 residues. The germline V gene has CDR1 LNHNV and CDR2 YYDKDF (reference sequence). This CDR3 is CATSRDRGTGEQYF. The CDR3 bases are TGTGCCACCAGCAGAGATAGGGGGACAGGCGAGCAGTACTTC.

The chain combines TRBV7-9 with TRBJ1-4; D is uncertain. The CDR3 covers 14 residues. V was shortened by 4 bases and J by 8 bases, with 14 bases between the two germline ends. CDR1 SEHNR and CDR2 FQNEAQ come from the germline V gene (reference sequence). CDR3: CASSSRSWQEKLFF. The CDR3 DNA reads TGTGCCAGCAGCTCGCGGAGTTGGCAAGAAAAACTGTTTTTT.

The chain links TRBV4-3 to TRBJ2-1; TRBD2 aligns across 8 bases. The CDR3 length is 16 residues. Germline loops: CDR1 LGHNA, CDR2 YSLEER. V was clipped by 1 base and J by 3 bases; unmatched bases: 5. In nucleotides, the CDR3 is TGCGCCAGCAGCCAAGTGGGTCTAGCGGGCTACAATGAGCAGTTCTTC. Protein: CASSQVGLAGYNEQFF.

CDR3 DNA sequence: TGTGCCAGCAGTTCTCGACAGACTAGCGGGGAACTCTACGAGCAGTACTTC. Its protein is CASSSRQTSGELYEQYF. The V gene is TRBV27, the J gene TRBJ2-7, with TRBD2 identical over 11 bases. Germline CDR1 reads MNHEY; CDR2 reads SMNVEV (reference sequence). The ends lost 4 bases at V and 3 bases at J; junction bases unmatched: 11. The CDR3 length is 17 residues.

The chain is built from TRBV18 and TRBJ2-1; 7 bases line up with TRBD2. CDR1 is KGHSH and CDR2 is LQKENI in the germline V gene. V shed 6 bases and J 4 bases; nucleotides not matched to a gene: 3. This CDR3 is built from 13 residues. This CDR3 reads CASSLAEYNEQFF. For the CDR3, the DNA is TGTGCCAGCTCCCTAGCGGAGTACAATGAGCAGTTCTTC.

The V and J genes are TRBV18 and TRBJ2-5; D possibly corresponds to TRBD1 (5 bases). Per the germline V gene, CDR1 is KGHSH and CDR2 is LQKENI. V was cut by 6 bases and J by 0 bases, with 8 bases left in between. The CDR3 has 13 residues. This CDR3 is CASSRGHQETQYF. CDR3 in DNA: TGTGCCAGCTCTAGGGGCCACCAAGAGACCCAGTACTTC.

The chain has TRBV7-8 and TRBJ2-3; D perhaps matches TRBD2 (5 bases). The V end was cut by 5 bases, the J end by 2 bases, with 20 bases between. CDR1 and CDR2 (germline): SGHVS, FQNEAQ. The CDR3 covers 17 residues. As DNA, the CDR3 is TGTGCCAGCAGCACCTCGTGGTTAGAGAGGGACACAGATACGCAGTATTTT. This translates into CASSTSWLERDTDTQYF.

The chain combines TRBV6-1 with TRBJ2-5, with no clear D. CDR3 length: 13 amino acids. Germline V gives CDR1 MNHNS, CDR2 SASEGT. With 8 bases removed from V and 1 base from J, the gap between germline ends came to 11 bases. Written as DNA, the CDR3 is TGTGCCAGCTGTCCGACTGGCCAAGAGACCCAGTACTTC. Residues: CASCPTGQETQYF.

The chain couples TRBV2 to TRBJ2-3; 9 nucleotides agree with TRBD2. Germline V gene lookup returns CDR1 SNHLY and CDR2 FYNNEI. CDR3 length: 17 amino acids. The junction had 7 bases not matched to a gene; V was cut back by 3 bases and J by 0 bases. CDR3 region: CASSEWLTSGSTDTQYF. In DNA, the CDR3 is TGTGCCAGCAGTGAGTGGCTGACTAGCGGTAGCACAGATACGCAGTATTTT. Variable domain in full (rest from reference TRBV2 and TRBJ2-3): EPEVTQTPSHQVTQMGQEVILRCVPISNHLYFYWYRQILGQKVEFLVSFYNNEISEKSEIFDDQFSVERPDGSNFTLKIRSTKLEDSAMYFCASSEWLTSGSTDTQYFGPGTRLTVL.

The genes are TRBV6-1 and TRBJ2-2; a possible D gene is TRBD1 (6 bases). With 7 bases removed from V and 7 bases from J, the gap between germline ends came to 13 bases. The CDR3 is 13 residues long. Germline lookup yields CDR1 MNHNS and CDR2 SASEGT. The CDR3 is CASTAGRGGELFF. The CDR3 DNA sequence: TGTGCCAGCACCGCGGGCAGGGGCGGGGAGCTGTTTTTT.

This chain joins TRBV5-6 and TRBJ2-3; possible D gene TRBD2, 5 bases. Germline V gene lookup returns CDR1 SGHDT and CDR2 YYEEEE. This CDR3 spans 14 amino acids. V was shortened by 0 bases and J by 7 bases, with 12 bases between the two germline ends. CDR3 bases: TGTGCCAGCAGCTTGGCCAACCAGGACTATACGCAGTATTTT. It translates to CASSLANQDYTQYF.

V and J are TRBV19 and TRBJ2-2, with 11 bases lining up with TRBD2. V was pared by 7 bases and J by 4 bases, with 8 bases of the junction left unmatched. This CDR3 contains 16 residues. The germline CDR1 and CDR2 sequences are LNHDA and SQIVND (reference sequence). CDR3 amino acids: CASIGLAGRGTGELFF. In DNA, the CDR3 is TGTGCCAGTATAGGACTAGCGGGCCGAGGCACCGGGGAGCTGTTTTTT. Full variable domain (outside the CDR3, taken from reference TRBV19 and TRBJ2-2): DGGITQSPKYLFRKEGQNVTLSCEQNLNHDAMYWYRQDPGQGLRLIYYSQIVNDFQKGDIAEGYSVSREKKESFPLTVTSAQKNPTAFYLCASIGLAGRGTGELFFGEGSRLTVL.

The chain joins TRBV28 to TRBJ1-1, with unresolved D. Germline V gives CDR1 MDHEN, CDR2 SYDVKM. The CDR3 spans 13 residues. V dropped 5 bases and J dropped 0 bases, with 7 bases sitting between them. The CDR3 DNA reads as TGTGCCAGCAGTCCCCCTCTGAACACTGAAGCTTTCTTT. Translated: CASSPPLNTEAFF.

The chain couples TRBV7-9 to TRBJ2-5, with a tentative D call TRBD2 (5 bases). Germline CDR1 reads SEHNR; CDR2 reads FQNEAQ (reference sequence). Trimming cost V 5 bases and J 2 bases, with 12 bases left between them. This CDR3 is built from 14 residues. This CDR3 is CASSRTSGQETQYF. DNA for the CDR3: TGTGCCAGCAGCCGAACTAGTGGGCAAGAGACCCAGTACTTC.

This clone occurred once. The V call is TRBV28, the J call TRBJ2-7; TRBD1 matches 9 bases. The ends lost 4 bases at V and 5 bases at J; junction bases unmatched: 6. This CDR3 comprises 14 residues. CDR1 is MDHEN, CDR2 SYDVKM, per germline. The CDR3 nucleotides are TGTGCCAGCAGTTCTCCGGGACAGGGCAACGAGCAGTACTTC. Translating it yields CASSSPGQGNEQYF. Drawing the rest from reference TRBV28 and TRBJ2-7, the complete variable domain is DVKVTQSSRYLVKRTGEKVFLECVQDMDHENMFWYRQDPGLGLRLIYFSYDVKMKEKGDIPEGYSVSREKKERFSLILESASTNQTSMYLCASSSPGQGNEQYFGPGTRLTVT.

This chain uses TRBV27 with TRBJ2-4; TRBD1 is a possible D gene (6 bases). Trimming removed 5 bases from V and 8 bases from J, with 16 bases in between. CDR3 size: 14 residues. Germline CDR1 is MNHEY and CDR2 is SMNVEV (reference sequence). DNA for the CDR3: TGTGCCAGCAGTCCATCGGCAGGGGTGGACATTCAGTACTTC. This codes for CASSPSAGVDIQYF.